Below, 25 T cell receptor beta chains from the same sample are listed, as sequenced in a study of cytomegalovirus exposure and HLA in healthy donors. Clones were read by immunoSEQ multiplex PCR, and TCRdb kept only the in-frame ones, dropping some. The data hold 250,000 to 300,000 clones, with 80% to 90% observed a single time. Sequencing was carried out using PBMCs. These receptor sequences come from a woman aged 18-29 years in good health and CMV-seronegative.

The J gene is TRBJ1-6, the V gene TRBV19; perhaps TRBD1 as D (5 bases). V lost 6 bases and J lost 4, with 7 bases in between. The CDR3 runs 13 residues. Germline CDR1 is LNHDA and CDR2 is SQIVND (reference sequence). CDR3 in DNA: TGTGCCAGTAGCCGACAGTATAATTCACCCCTCCACTTT. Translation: CASSRQYNSPLHF.

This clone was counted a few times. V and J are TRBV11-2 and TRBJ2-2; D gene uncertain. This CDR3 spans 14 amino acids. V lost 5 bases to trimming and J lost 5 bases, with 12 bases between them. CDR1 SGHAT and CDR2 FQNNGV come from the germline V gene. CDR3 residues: CASSHPGSTGELFF. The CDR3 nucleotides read TGTGCCAGCAGCCATCCCGGGTCTACCGGGGAGCTGTTTTTT.

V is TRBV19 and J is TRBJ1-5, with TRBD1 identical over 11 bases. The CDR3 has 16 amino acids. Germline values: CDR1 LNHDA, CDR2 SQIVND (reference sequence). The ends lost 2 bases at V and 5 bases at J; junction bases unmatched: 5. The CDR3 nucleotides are TGTGCCAGTAGTATATTCGGGACAGGGGGAGATCAGCCCCAGCATTTT. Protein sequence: CASSIFGTGGDQPQHF. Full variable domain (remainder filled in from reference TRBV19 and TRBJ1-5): DGGITQSPKYLFRKEGQNVTLSCEQNLNHDAMYWYRQDPGQGLRLIYYSQIVNDFQKGDIAEGYSVSREKKESFPLTVTSAQKNPTAFYLCASSIFGTGGDQPQHFGDGTRLSIL.

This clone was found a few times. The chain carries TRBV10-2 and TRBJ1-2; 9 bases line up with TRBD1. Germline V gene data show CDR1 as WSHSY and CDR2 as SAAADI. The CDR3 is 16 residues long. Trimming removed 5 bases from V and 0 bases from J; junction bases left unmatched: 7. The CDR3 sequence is CASSSDRGLTNYGYTF. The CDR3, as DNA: TGCGCCAGCAGTTCGGACAGGGGATTGACTAACTATGGCTACACCTTC.

CDR3 amino acids: CASSLYGSGGARETQYF. The CDR3 region has the DNA TGTGCCAGCAGCTTGTACGGTAGCGGGGGGGCACGAGAGACCCAGTACTTC. The V gene is TRBV5-4, the J gene TRBJ2-5, with 11 bases fitting TRBD2. The trim removed 1 base at V and 4 bases at J, leaving 9 bases unmatched. This CDR3 region has 17 residues. Germline loops: CDR1 SGHNT, CDR2 YYREEE (reference sequence).

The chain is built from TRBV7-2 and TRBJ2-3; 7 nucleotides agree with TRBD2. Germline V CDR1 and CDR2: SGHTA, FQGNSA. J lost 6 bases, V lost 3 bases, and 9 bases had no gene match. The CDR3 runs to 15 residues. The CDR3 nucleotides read TGTGCCAGCAGCTTCGACGGGCAGGGAGGGGATACGCAGTATTTT. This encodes CASSFDGQGGDTQYF.

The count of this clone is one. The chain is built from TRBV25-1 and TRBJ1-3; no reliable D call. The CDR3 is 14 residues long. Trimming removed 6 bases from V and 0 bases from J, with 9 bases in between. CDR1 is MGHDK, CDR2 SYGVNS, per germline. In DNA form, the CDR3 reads TGTGCCAGCAGAGCCGTCCGCTCTGGAAACACCATATATTTT. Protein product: CASRAVRSGNTIYF.

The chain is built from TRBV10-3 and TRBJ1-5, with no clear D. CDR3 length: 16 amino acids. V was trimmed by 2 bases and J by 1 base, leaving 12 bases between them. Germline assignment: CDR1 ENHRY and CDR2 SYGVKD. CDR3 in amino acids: CAISEGGEGSNQPQHF. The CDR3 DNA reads TGTGCCATCAGTGAGGGAGGCGAAGGGAGCAATCAGCCCCAGCATTTT.

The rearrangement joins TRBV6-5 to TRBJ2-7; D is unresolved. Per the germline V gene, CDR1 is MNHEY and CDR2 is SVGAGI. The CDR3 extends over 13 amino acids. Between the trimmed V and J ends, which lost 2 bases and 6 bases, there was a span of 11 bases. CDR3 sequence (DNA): TGTGCCAGCAGTTACCAGGCTTACTCCGAGCAGTACTTC. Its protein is CASSYQAYSEQYF.

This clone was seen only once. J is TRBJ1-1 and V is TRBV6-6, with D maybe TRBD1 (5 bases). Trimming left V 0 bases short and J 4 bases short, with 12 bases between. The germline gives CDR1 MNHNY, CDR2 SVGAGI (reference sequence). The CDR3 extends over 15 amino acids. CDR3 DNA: TGTGCCAGCAGTTACTCGATAGGGGTAGGCACTGAAGCTTTCTTT. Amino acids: CASSYSIGVGTEAFF.

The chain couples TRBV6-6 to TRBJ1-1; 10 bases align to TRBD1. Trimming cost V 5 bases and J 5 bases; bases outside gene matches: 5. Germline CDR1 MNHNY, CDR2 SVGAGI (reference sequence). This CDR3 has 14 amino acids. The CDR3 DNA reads TGTGCCAGCAGTGGGGACAGGGGAGGAACTGAAGCTTTCTTT. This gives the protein CASSGDRGGTEAFF.

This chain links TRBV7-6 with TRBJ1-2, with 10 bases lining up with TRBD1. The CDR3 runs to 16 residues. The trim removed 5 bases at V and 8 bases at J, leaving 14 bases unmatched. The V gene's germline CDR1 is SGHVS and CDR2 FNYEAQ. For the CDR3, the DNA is TGTGCCAGCAGCCTCACCGGGACAGGGGCCGTCGGCGGCTACACCTTC. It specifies CASSLTGTGAVGGYTF.

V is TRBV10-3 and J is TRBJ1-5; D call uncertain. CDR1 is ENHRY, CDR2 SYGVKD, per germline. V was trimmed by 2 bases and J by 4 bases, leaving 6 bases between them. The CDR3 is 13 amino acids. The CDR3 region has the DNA TGTGCCATCAGTGAGCTCCCGAATCAGCCCCAGCATTTT. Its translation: CAISELPNQPQHF.

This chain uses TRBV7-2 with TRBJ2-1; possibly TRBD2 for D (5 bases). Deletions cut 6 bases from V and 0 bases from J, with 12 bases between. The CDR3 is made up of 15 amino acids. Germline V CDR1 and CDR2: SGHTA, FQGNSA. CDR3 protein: CASSSEASSYNEQFF. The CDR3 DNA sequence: TGTGCCAGCAGTTCGGAGGCCTCCTCCTACAATGAGCAGTTCTTC.

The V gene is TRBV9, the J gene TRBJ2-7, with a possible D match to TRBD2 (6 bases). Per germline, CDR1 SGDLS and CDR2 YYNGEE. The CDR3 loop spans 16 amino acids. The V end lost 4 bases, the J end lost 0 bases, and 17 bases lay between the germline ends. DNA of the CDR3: TGTGCCAGCAGCCTAGCCGCTGGAGGGAGCTCCTACGAGCAGTACTTC. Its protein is CASSLAAGGSSYEQYF.

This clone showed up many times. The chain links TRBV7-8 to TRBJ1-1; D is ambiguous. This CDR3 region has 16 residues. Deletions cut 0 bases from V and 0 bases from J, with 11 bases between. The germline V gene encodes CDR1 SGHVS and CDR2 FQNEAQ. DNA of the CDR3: TGTGCCAGCAGCTTAGCGCTTACTGCCTTGAACACTGAAGCTTTCTTT. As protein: CASSLALTALNTEAFF.

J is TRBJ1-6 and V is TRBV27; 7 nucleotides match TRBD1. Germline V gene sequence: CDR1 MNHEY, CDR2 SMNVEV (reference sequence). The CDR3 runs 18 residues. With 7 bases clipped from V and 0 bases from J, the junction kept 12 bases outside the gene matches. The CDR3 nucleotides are TGTGCCAGCACCGTGACAGGGACCCGGAGCTCCTATAATTCACCCCTCCACTTT. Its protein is CASTVTGTRSSYNSPLHF.

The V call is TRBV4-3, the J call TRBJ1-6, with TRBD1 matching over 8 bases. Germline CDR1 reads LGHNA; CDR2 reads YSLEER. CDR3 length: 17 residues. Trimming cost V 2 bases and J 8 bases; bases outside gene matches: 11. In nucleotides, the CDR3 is TGCGCCAGCAGCCAACGACTAGAGGACAGGGCACATTCACCCCTCCACTTT. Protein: CASSQRLEDRAHSPLHF.

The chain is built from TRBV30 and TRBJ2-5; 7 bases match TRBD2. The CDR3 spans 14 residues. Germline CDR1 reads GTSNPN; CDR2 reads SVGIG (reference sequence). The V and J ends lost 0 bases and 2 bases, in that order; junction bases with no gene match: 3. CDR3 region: CAWSVQLAQETQYF. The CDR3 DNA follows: TGTGCCTGGAGTGTACAACTAGCGCAAGAGACCCAGTACTTC.

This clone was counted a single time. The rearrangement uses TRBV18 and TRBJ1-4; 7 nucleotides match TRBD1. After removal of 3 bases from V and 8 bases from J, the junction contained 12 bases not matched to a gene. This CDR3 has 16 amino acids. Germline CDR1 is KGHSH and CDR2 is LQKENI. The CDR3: CASSPNFSQDREKLFF. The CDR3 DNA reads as TGTGCCAGCTCACCTAACTTTTCACAGGACAGGGAAAAACTGTTTTTT.

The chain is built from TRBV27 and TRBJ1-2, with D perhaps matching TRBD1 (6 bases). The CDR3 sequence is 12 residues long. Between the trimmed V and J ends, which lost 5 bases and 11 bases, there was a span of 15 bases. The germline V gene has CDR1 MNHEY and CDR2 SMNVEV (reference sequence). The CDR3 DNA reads TGTGCCAGCAGTCCCGGGGGGCTATGGTACACCTTC. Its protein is CASSPGGLWYTF.

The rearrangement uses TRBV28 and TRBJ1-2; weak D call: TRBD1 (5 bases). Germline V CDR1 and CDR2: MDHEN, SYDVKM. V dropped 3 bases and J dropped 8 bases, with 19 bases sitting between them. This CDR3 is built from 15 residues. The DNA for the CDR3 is TGTGCCAGCAGTTTCCCCTCGGCAGGGCGGGGCGGCTACACCTTC. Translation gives CASSFPSAGRGGYTF.

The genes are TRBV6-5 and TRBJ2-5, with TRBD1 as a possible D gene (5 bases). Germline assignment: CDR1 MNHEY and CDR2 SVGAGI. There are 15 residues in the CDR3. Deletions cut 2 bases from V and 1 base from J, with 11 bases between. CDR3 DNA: TGTGCCAGCAGTTACGGTTCAGGGTTCCAAGAGACCCAGTACTTC. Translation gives CASSYGSGFQETQYF.

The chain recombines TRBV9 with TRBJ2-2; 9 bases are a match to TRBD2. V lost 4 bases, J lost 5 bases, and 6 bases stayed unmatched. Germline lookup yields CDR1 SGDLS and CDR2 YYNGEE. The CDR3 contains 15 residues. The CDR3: CASSPSAGGTGELFF. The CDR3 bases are TGTGCCAGCAGCCCCTCAGCGGGGGGAACCGGGGAGCTGTTTTTT.

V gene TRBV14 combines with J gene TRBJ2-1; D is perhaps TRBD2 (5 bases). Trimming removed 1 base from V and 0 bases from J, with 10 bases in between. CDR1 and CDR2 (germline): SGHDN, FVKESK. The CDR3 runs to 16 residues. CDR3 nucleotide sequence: TGTGCCAGCAGCCAAGTAGCGTGGAGCTCCTACAATGAGCAGTTCTTC. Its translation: CASSQVAWSSYNEQFF.